This is a list of T cell receptor beta chains from one sample in a study of early T cells in non-severe SARS-CoV-2 infection. Using its own MiXCR run on the 5' RACE reads, TCRdb lists one record per CDR3 protein. The profile covers approximately 47,000 distinct CDR3 sequences, with about 6.2% appearing a single time and about 7% taken by the ten largest. The sample was whole blood, taken at baseline. These receptors came from an adult who was a healthcare worker with PCR-confirmed SARS-CoV-2 infection or an uninfected control (not recorded which). CDR3s include the opening cysteine and the closing phenylalanine or tryptophan. A D gene is named only where the DNA matches it firmly. Expanded clones are given a class, and other clones once, few, many or no size at all.

d_gene | j_gene | v_gene | abundance | CDR3aa | CDR3nt
. | TRBJ2-3 | TRBV29-1 | many | CSVEDADTQYF | TGCAGCGTTGAAGACGCAGATACGCAGTATTTT
. | TRBJ2-3 | TRBV7-2 | once | CASSLDPGSADTQYF | TGTGCCAGCAGCTTAGACCCGGGAAGTGCAGATACGCAGTATTTT
TRBD2 | TRBJ2-5 | TRBV5-1 | few | CASSPITSGRGETQYF | TGCGCCAGCAGCCCCATCACTAGCGGGAGAGGGGAGACCCAGTACTTC
. | TRBJ2-1 | TRBV4-3 | many | CASSRGGGGASYNEQFF | TGCGCCAGCAGCCGCGGAGGGGGAGGAGCCTCCTACAATGAGCAGTTCTTC
TRBD2 | TRBJ2-3 | TRBV4-2 | many | CASSRGLAGLTDTQYF | TGTGCCAGCAGCCGTGGACTAGCGGGACTCACAGATACGCAGTATTTT
. | TRBJ2-3 | TRBV5-5 | few | CASSFQKDFFTDTQYF | TGTGCCAGCAGCTTTCAAAAGGACTTTTTCACAGATACGCAGTATTTT
TRBD2 | TRBJ2-5 | TRBV5-1 | . | CASSLYSGAQETQYF | TGCGCCAGCAGCTTGTACAGCGGGGCCCAAGAGACCCAGTACTTC
. | TRBJ2-1 | TRBV2 | few | CASSITGLSSYNEQFF | TGTGCCAGCAGTATAACAGGGTTAAGCTCCTACAATGAGCAGTTCTTC
. | TRBJ1-5 | TRBV7-8 | many | CASSLYGNQPQHF | TGTGCCAGCAGCTTATACGGGAATCAGCCCCAGCATTTT
. | TRBJ2-1 | TRBV30 | . | CACHGGTERYNEQFF | TGTGCCTGCCATGGGGGGACAGAACGTTACAATGAGCAGTTCTTC
. | TRBJ2-7 | TRBV5-1 | . | CASRLTGGRQYF | TGCGCCAGCAGGTTGACAGGCGGCAGGCAGTACTTC
. | TRBJ2-3 | TRBV7-9 | . | CASSLGGFTDTQYF | TGTGCCAGCAGCTTAGGCGGATTCACAGATACGCAGTATTTT
TRBD2 | TRBJ2-5 | TRBV5-1 | . | CASSFYGTSQETQYF | TGCGCCAGCAGCTTTTACGGGACTAGCCAAGAGACCCAGTACTTC
TRBD2 | TRBJ2-1 | TRBV9 | . | CASSASPTSGRAGEQFF | TGTGCCAGCAGCGCCTCTCCGACTAGCGGGAGGGCCGGAGAGCAGTTCTTC
. | TRBJ2-7 | TRBV7-2 | . | CASSLHTAYEQYF | TGTGCCAGCAGCTTACACACAGCCTACGAGCAGTACTTC